One and the same sample provided the 28 T cell receptor beta chains below, sequenced in a study of blood T cell repertoires in COVID-19. The method was immunoSEQ multiplex PCR; TCRdb's version includes in-frame clones alone and lacks a portion of them. The sample records around 29,000 clones, roughly 87% being singletons. The sample was peripheral blood. Receptor source: a human donor in a cohort sampled during active COVID-19.

The chain uses TRBV30 and TRBJ1-6; tentative D call: TRBD1 (6 bases). The V end lost 1 base, the J end lost 9 bases, and 10 bases lay between the germline ends. The germline gives CDR1 GTSNPN, CDR2 SVGIG (reference sequence). The CDR3 consists of 13 residues. In DNA, the CDR3 is TGTGCCTGGAGTGGGCAGGGGAGTTCACCCCTCCACTTT. This translates into CAWSGQGSSPLHF.

V usage is TRBV3-1 (or the pseudogene TRBV3-2) and J usage is TRBJ2-1; possibly TRBD2 for D (5 bases). The CDR3 spans 13 residues. Deletions cut 4 bases from V and 9 bases from J, with 13 bases between. From germline, CDR1 is LGHDT and CDR2 YNNKEL (reference sequence). For the CDR3, the DNA is TGTGCCAGCAGCCCGGTCGTAGAGGGTGAGCAGTTCTTC. Amino acids: CASSPVVEGEQFF.

The chain carries TRBV12-3 or TRBV12-4 and TRBJ2-4, with D maybe TRBD2 (5 bases). This CDR3 spans 13 amino acids. Trimming removed 10 bases at V and 10 bases at J, with 20 bases between. CDR3 DNA sequence: TGTGCCACCACGACTACCATGGGTGGGATTCAGTACTTC. Translation gives CATTTTMGGIQYF.

The chain couples TRBV7-2 to TRBJ2-5; D perhaps matches TRBD2 (7 bases). CDR3 size: 14 residues. Germline assignment: CDR1 SGHTA and CDR2 FQGNSA. Trimming took 4 bases from V and 5 from J, leaving 14 bases between them. DNA of the CDR3: TGTGCCAGCAGCTCCCGGCGGGGGCATGAGACCCAGTACTTC. Protein sequence: CASSSRRGHETQYF. Looking up the rest from reference TRBV7-2 and TRBJ2-5 gives the full variable domain: GAGVSQSPSNKVTEKGKDVELRCDPISGHTALYWYRQSLGQGLEFLIYFQGNSAPDKSGLPSDRFSAERTGGSVSTLTIQRTQQEDSAVYLCASSSRRGHETQYFGPGTRLLVL.

The chain has TRBV3-1 (or the pseudogene TRBV3-2) and TRBJ1-3; D gene uncertain. Germline lookup yields CDR1 LGHDT and CDR2 YNNKEL (reference sequence). With 0 bases removed from V and 0 bases from J, the gap between germline ends came to 9 bases. The CDR3 sequence is 16 residues long. The CDR3 spells CASSQDWEGSGNTIYF. CDR3 bases: TGTGCCAGCAGCCAAGATTGGGAGGGCTCTGGAAACACCATATATTTT.

This clone came up a few times. The V and J genes are TRBV6-5 and TRBJ1-5; TRBD1 might be the D (5 bases). Trimming left V 6 bases short and J 3 bases short, with 12 bases between. This CDR3 is 14 amino acids long. Germline loops: CDR1 MNHEY, CDR2 SVGAGI. The CDR3 spells CASSQTVNNQPQHF. The CDR3 DNA reads as TGTGCCAGCAGCCAGACAGTTAACAATCAGCCCCAGCATTTT.

The chain joins TRBV27 to TRBJ1-6, with 8 bases identical to TRBD1. The germline gives CDR1 MNHEY, CDR2 SMNVEV (reference sequence). Unmatched junction bases numbered 5, after V lost 5 bases and J lost 5 bases. CDR3 size: 15 residues. The CDR3 bases are TGTGCCAGCAGTCCGAGACAGGGGCATAATTCACCCCTCCACTTT. It yields the protein CASSPRQGHNSPLHF.

The gene calls are TRBV4-2 and TRBJ2-2, with 9 bases matching TRBD2. The CDR3 has 19 residues. Germline V CDR1 and CDR2: LGHNA, YNFKEQ. V dropped 4 bases and J dropped 5; count of bases not matched to a gene: 17. The CDR3 bases are TGTGCCAGCAGCCCCGGGAAGGGCGGGGGGGCCCAATATACCGGGGAGCTGTTTTTT. Translation: CASSPGKGGGAQYTGELFF.

V usage is TRBV7-2 and J usage is TRBJ2-6; D is uncertain. V was trimmed by 1 base and J by 4 bases, leaving 11 bases between them. The CDR3 has 16 amino acids. CDR1 SGHTA and CDR2 FQGNSA come from the germline V gene. CDR3 bases: TGTGCCAGCAGCTTAGTCGCCGCCGCGGGGGCCAACGTCCTGACTTTC. Its protein product is CASSLVAAAGANVLTF. Complete variable domain (other parts from reference TRBV7-2 and TRBJ2-6): GAGVSQSPSNKVTEKGKDVELRCDPISGHTALYWYRQSLGQGLEFLIYFQGNSAPDKSGLPSDRFSAERTGGSVSTLTIQRTQQEDSAVYLCASSLVAAAGANVLTFGAGSRLTVL.

This chain links TRBV25-1 with TRBJ1-2, with a tentative D call TRBD1 (6 bases). Trimming shortened V by 3 bases and J by 4 bases, and 9 bases separated the two germline ends. The germline CDR1 and CDR2 sequences are MGHDK and SYGVNS. The CDR3 covers 13 residues. CDR3: CASSEGDIYGYTF. CDR3 in DNA: TGTGCCAGCAGTGAGGGGGACATCTATGGCTACACCTTC.

This clone came up a few times. The genes are TRBV7-9 and TRBJ1-4; 7 bases fit TRBD1. The germline V gene encodes CDR1 SEHNR and CDR2 FQNEAQ (reference sequence). The CDR3 extends over 14 amino acids. J was trimmed by 3 bases and V by 5 bases; bases with no gene match: 3. CDR3 sequence (DNA): TGTGCCAGCAGCGCGGGACAGTCTAATGAAAAACTGTTTTTT. Protein: CASSAGQSNEKLFF.

The rearrangement uses TRBV18 and TRBJ2-7; 10 bases are a match to TRBD1. Germline V gene data show CDR1 as KGHSH and CDR2 as LQKENI. The CDR3 is made up of 16 amino acids. Germline trimming cut 2 bases from V and 8 bases from J; bases unmatched to any gene: 12. DNA for the CDR3: TGTGCCAGCTCACCAAGTAATGGGGACAGGGGTTGGCAGCAGTACTTC. It translates to CASSPSNGDRGWQQYF.

The chain links TRBV3-1 (or the pseudogene TRBV3-2) to TRBJ2-7; possibly TRBD2 for D (6 bases). The CDR3 sequence is 14 residues long. Trimming removed 0 bases at V and 6 bases at J, with 12 bases between. Germline lookup yields CDR1 LGHDT and CDR2 YNNKEL (reference sequence). The CDR3 nucleotides read TGTGCCAGCAGCCAAGACGGGAGCCTCTCCGAGCAGTACTTC. It specifies CASSQDGSLSEQYF.

This clone turned up a few times. The V and J genes are TRBV6-5 and TRBJ1-2, with D possibly TRBD1 on 5 matching bases. The germline V and J ends were trimmed by 7 bases and 6 bases, with 18 bases remaining between them. Germline V gene data show CDR1 as MNHEY and CDR2 as SVGAGI. The CDR3 is made up of 14 amino acids. The CDR3 is CASTKKGGVDGYTF. The CDR3 DNA reads as TGTGCCAGCACCAAAAAGGGAGGGGTTGATGGCTACACCTTC.

The chain links TRBV28 to TRBJ2-2; 12 nucleotides align to TRBD2. CDR1 is MDHEN, CDR2 SYDVKM, per germline. This CDR3 is built from 22 residues. Trimming cost V 5 bases and J 5 bases; bases outside gene matches: 24. CDR3 coding DNA: TGTGCCAGCAGTAGTTTGTTAGTTGGGGAACTAGCGGGAGGTCGCATGACCGGGGAGCTGTTTTTT. Translating gives CASSSLLVGELAGGRMTGELFF.

The rearrangement links TRBV2 to TRBJ2-3; the D is unclear. V dropped 4 bases and J dropped 0 bases, with 5 bases sitting between them. This CDR3 has 13 residues. In germline, CDR1 is SNHLY, CDR2 FYNNEI. This CDR3 is CASSAQSTDTQYF. CDR3 sequence (DNA): TGTGCCAGCAGTGCACAGAGCACAGATACGCAGTATTTT.

In this sample, this clone turned up once. V and J are TRBV19 and TRBJ1-2; 7 bases fit TRBD1. Germline V gene sequence: CDR1 LNHDA, CDR2 SQIVND (reference sequence). This CDR3 has 14 amino acids. The trim removed 3 bases at V and 2 bases at J, leaving 3 bases unmatched. CDR3 DNA: TGTGCCAGTAGTATGGCCAGGGGGAACTATGGCTACACCTTC. Protein product: CASSMARGNYGYTF.

V gene TRBV29-1 combines with J gene TRBJ2-3; TRBD1 matches at 8 bases. V trimming: 2 bases; J trimming: 8 bases; junction bases outside the gene matches: 6. CDR3 length: 13 amino acids. Germline lookup yields CDR1 SQVTM and CDR2 ANQGSEA. The chain's CDR3 is CSVERQGIGTQYF. Here the CDR3 DNA reads TGCAGCGTTGAACGACAGGGGATAGGTACGCAGTATTTT.

This chain links TRBV18 with TRBJ2-1; 9 nucleotides match TRBD2. CDR1 is KGHSH and CDR2 is LQKENI in the germline V gene. The CDR3 consists of 13 residues. V lost 5 bases, J lost 6 bases, and 2 bases stayed unmatched. The CDR3 reads CASSSTSGNEQFF. Written as DNA, the CDR3 is TGTGCCAGCTCATCGACTAGCGGCAATGAGCAGTTCTTC.

The chain employs TRBV5-1 and TRBJ2-7, with 7 bases lining up with TRBD2. CDR1 is SGHRS and CDR2 is YFSETQ in the germline V gene. The CDR3 has 13 residues. J gave up 6 bases and V 4 bases, and 7 bases lay outside the gene matches. The CDR3 protein is CASSITAGSEQYF. In DNA, the CDR3 is TGCGCCAGCAGCATAACAGCGGGATCCGAGCAGTACTTC.

The rearrangement joins TRBV6-5 to TRBJ1-2; D might be TRBD1 (6 bases). Per the germline V gene, CDR1 is MNHEY and CDR2 is SVGAGI. The CDR3 covers 16 residues. V gave up 0 bases and J gave up 6 bases, with 17 bases separating them. CDR3 nucleotides: TGTGCCAGCAGTTACTCCTACCTGGACAGTAGGGATGGCTACACCTTC. Its protein is CASSYSYLDSRDGYTF.

The V and J genes are TRBV3-1 (or the pseudogene TRBV3-2) and TRBJ1-1; D remains unclear. Germline CDR1 reads LGHDT; CDR2 reads YNNKEL (reference sequence). CDR3 length: 14 amino acids. V lost 3 bases and J 1 base, leaving 9 bases between the germline ends. CDR3 sequence: CASSHPEPNTEAFF. CDR3 DNA sequence: TGTGCCAGCAGCCACCCTGAGCCGAACACTGAAGCTTTCTTT.

The gene calls are TRBV7-3 and TRBJ2-1, with TRBD2 matching over 8 bases. The CDR3 sequence is 14 residues long. After removal of 2 bases from V and 3 bases from J, the junction contained 0 bases not matched to a gene. Germline V gives CDR1 SGHTA, CDR2 FQGTGA. This CDR3 reads CASSLAGGYNEQFF. DNA of the CDR3: TGTGCCAGCAGCTTAGCGGGGGGCTACAATGAGCAGTTCTTC.

J is TRBJ2-7 and V is TRBV7-8, with 8 bases fitting TRBD1. The CDR3 covers 14 residues. Germline loops: CDR1 SGHVS, CDR2 FQNEAQ. V was pared by 2 bases and J by 9 bases, with 9 bases of the junction left unmatched. In DNA, the CDR3 is TGTGCCAGCAGCTTAAGTCAGGGGGCGACGGGGCAGTACTTC. Protein: CASSLSQGATGQYF.

The J gene is TRBJ1-2, the V gene TRBV11-2; 8 nucleotides agree with TRBD1. The length of the CDR3 is 15 residues. CDR1 and CDR2 (germline): SGHAT, FQNNGV. The ends lost 5 bases at V and 0 bases at J; junction bases unmatched: 5. CDR3 sequence reads: CASSGQTGANYGYTF. The CDR3 coding sequence is TGTGCCAGCAGCGGACAGACAGGGGCTAACTATGGCTACACCTTC.

The CDR3 nucleotides are TGCAGCGTTGGTGGGGGGAAACATAAGCTCGAGCAGTACTTC. Residues: CSVGGGKHKLEQYF. The rearrangement joins TRBV29-1 to TRBJ2-7; weak D call: TRBD2 (6 bases). Trimming took off 4 bases at V and 6 bases at J, with 19 bases between the two ends. CDR1 and CDR2 (germline): SQVTM, ANQGSEA. The CDR3 runs to 14 residues.

The CDR3 region is CASSSWVSRGNTDTQYF. CDR3 sequence (DNA): TGTGCCAGCAGCTCTTGGGTTTCTAGGGGAAACACAGATACGCAGTATTTT. This sequence joins TRBV13 and TRBJ2-3; a weak D match, TRBD1 (5 bases). With 4 bases removed from V and 2 bases from J, the gap between germline ends came to 19 bases. Germline V gene data show CDR1 as PRHDT and CDR2 as FYEKMQ (reference sequence). CDR3 length equals 17 residues.

The chain joins TRBV4-1 to TRBJ2-7, with 9 bases lining up with TRBD2. The trim removed 4 bases at V and 5 bases at J, leaving 12 bases unmatched. Germline loops: CDR1 MGHRA, CDR2 YSYEKL. The CDR3 is 16 amino acids. This CDR3 reads CASSPPRAGGPHEQYF. The CDR3 DNA sequence: TGCGCCAGCAGCCCGCCTAGGGCGGGAGGGCCCCACGAGCAGTACTTC.